The rows below give T cell receptor beta chains drawn from one sample of a study of lymphopenia after photon versus proton radiotherapy. The repertoire was sequenced with immunoSEQ multiplex PCR; TCRdb's copy has only in-frame clones and lacks some. This table holds 40,000 to 55,000 clones, about 92% found once. The material was peripheral blood, obtained from a patient treated with photon-based radiotherapy. These TCRs come from a woman in her thirties or forties with cholangiocarcinoma. Both conserved end residues are part of each CDR3. The D gene is left open where the match is weak. Clone size is given for some rows only: seen once, a few or many times, or a class if the clone is expanded.

D	J	V	size	DNA	CDR3
NA	TRBJ2-1	TRBV6-5	NA	TGTGCCAGCAGTTACCGACTAGGCGATGAGCAGTTCTTC	CASSYRLGDEQFF
TRBD1	TRBJ2-2	TRBV5-5	once	TGTGCCAGCAGCTGGGGACAGGGGTTAAACACCGGGGAGCTGTTTTTT	CASSWGQGLNTGELFF
TRBD1	TRBJ1-1	TRBV6-1	NA	TGTGCCAGCAAACCGGGACAGGGGAACACTGAAGCTTTCTTT	CASKPGQGNTEAFF
NA	TRBJ2-5	TRBV6-6	NA	TGTGCCAGCAGTTTCGAAGAGACCCAGTACTTC	CASSFEETQYF
TRBD1	TRBJ1-3	TRBV5-8	NA	TGTGCCAGCAGCTTCCCCCCAGGGGGCAAGATGTGGGACACCATATATTTT	CASSFPPGGKMWDTIYF
NA	TRBJ1-2	TRBV6-1	NA	TGTGCCAGCAGTGAAAGAGGGGGTCAAGGCTACACCTTC	CASSERGGQGYTF
NA	TRBJ1-1	TRBV6-1	NA	TGTGCCAGCACTATGACGGTGAACACTGAAGCTTTCTTT	CASTMTVNTEAFF
TRBD1	TRBJ1-4	TRBV19	NA	TGTGCCAGTGGAGACAGGGGACTTAATGAAAAACTGTTTTTT	CASGDRGLNEKLFF
NA	TRBJ1-5	TRBV4-2	few	TGTGCCAGCAGCCAGGTGGGCGGGACGGGGAATCAGCCCCAGCATTTT	CASSQVGGTGNQPQHF
NA	TRBJ2-7	TRBV7-9	NA	TGTGCCAGCAGCCCCAGCTACGAGCAGTACTTC	CASSPSYEQYF
TRBD2	TRBJ2-5	TRBV9	NA	TGTGCCAGCAGCGTAGAGGCGGGAGGGCCCGGGGAGACCCAGTACTTC	CASSVEAGGPGETQYF
NA	TRBJ1-2	TRBV20-1	NA	TGCAGTGCGCCGGACAGCTATGGCTACACCTTC	CSAPDSYGYTF
NA	TRBJ2-1	TRBV27	NA	TGTGCCAGCAGTATAAACAATGAGCAGTTCTTC	CASSINNEQFF
NA	TRBJ1-1	TRBV5-8	NA	TGTGCCAGCAGATCAAGGCAGGGACTTGGAGACACTGAAGCTTTCTTT	CASRSRQGLGDTEAFF
NA	TRBJ1-2	TRBV19	NA	TGTGCCAGTAGTATAGTAACGGGGAACTATGGCTACACCTTC	CASSIVTGNYGYTF
TRBD2	TRBJ2-7	TRBV29-1	NA	TGCAGCGCCGTCCCTTTTAGCGGGGGGTCCTACGAGCAGTACTTC	CSAVPFSGGSYEQYF
NA	TRBJ1-5	TRBV30	NA	TGTGCCTGGAGTGTATCAGGACGTCGCAATCAGCCCCAGCATTTT	CAWSVSGRRNQPQHF
NA	TRBJ2-4	TRBV28	NA	TGTGCCAGCAGGGGGGTGGGACCAGCCAAAAACATTCAGTACTTC	CASRGVGPAKNIQYF
TRBD2	TRBJ2-3	TRBV5-1	NA	TGCGCCAGCGCCGTTAGCGGGACGCCAGGGGATACGCAGTATTTT	CASAVSGTPGDTQYF
NA	TRBJ1-6	TRBV30	NA	TGTGCCTGGACAGGGGATAATTCACCCCTCCACTTT	CAWTGDNSPLHF
TRBD2	TRBJ2-3	TRBV6-1	NA	TGTGCCAGCAGTGAAGGCGGGGGGTACTCCACAGATACGCAGTATTTT	CASSEGGGYSTDTQYF
NA	TRBJ1-1	TRBV10-3	NA	TGTGCCATCAGTGAGTCCGGTGTCTGGGCTTTCTTT	CAISESGVWAFF
TRBD2	TRBJ2-7	TRBV2	NA	TGTGCCAGCAGTGAAGAATTGACTAGCGGAGGCTCCTACGAGCAGTACTTC	CASSEELTSGGSYEQYF
NA	TRBJ1-1	TRBV4-1	NA	TGCGCCAGCAGTGATCATGGGGCGAGGATGGGGACTGAAGCTTTCTTT	CASSDHGARMGTEAFF
NA	TRBJ1-1	TRBV7-9	NA	TGTGCCAGCAGAGTCCCGGCGGAGAACACTGAAGCTTTCTTT	CASRVPAENTEAFF
TRBD1	TRBJ1-4	TRBV5-4	NA	TGTGCCAGCAGCTTAAGACAGGGGTCCCTCGCTAATGAAAAACTGTTTTTT	CASSLRQGSLANEKLFF
NA	TRBJ2-1	TRBV18	once	TGTGCCAGCTCAGACTACAATGAGCAGTTCTTC	CASSDYNEQFF
NA	TRBJ1-1	TRBV7-9	NA	TGTGCCAGCAGCTTCATGCGGTCGAGGAGCACTGAAGCTTTCTTT	CASSFMRSRSTEAFF
NA	TRBJ1-5	TRBV15	NA	TGTGCCACCAGCAGAGGAGGTATGGGCAGCAATCAGCCCCAGCATTTT	CATSRGGMGSNQPQHF
NA	TRBJ2-3	TRBV6-6	NA	TGTGCCAGCAGTTACACTCGGGGGTCTAGCACAGATACGCAGTATTTT	CASSYTRGSSTDTQYF
TRBD1	TRBJ1-1	TRBV27	NA	TGTGCCAGCCTCCGGGACAGGGGGCTGGATGGCCCTGAAGCTTTCTTT	CASLRDRGLDGPEAFF
NA	TRBJ2-5	TRBV30	NA	TGTGCCTGGACCGTTGGAGGGAGGGAGACCCAGTACTTC	CAWTVGGRETQYF
NA	TRBJ2-3	TRBV7-3	NA	TGTGCCAGCAGCAGAAAGGTTGCAGGGGACGGCACAGATACGCAGTATTTT	CASSRKVAGDGTDTQYF
NA	TRBJ1-2	TRBV19	NA	TGTGCCAGGGGGCTGGAATACGACTATGGCTACACCTTC	CARGLEYDYGYTF
TRBD1	TRBJ2-7	TRBV19	NA	TGTGCCAGTAGTATAGAAGGACAGGGGGACGAGCAGTACTTC	CASSIEGQGDEQYF
NA	TRBJ1-1	TRBV19	NA	TGTGCCAGTAGTTTGGACGGACCCATGAACACTGAAGCTTTCTTT	CASSLDGPMNTEAFF
TRBD1	TRBJ2-7	TRBV7-2	NA	TGTGCCAGCAGCGGGACAGGAAACTTCTACGAGCAGTACTTC	CASSGTGNFYEQYF
NA	TRBJ1-1	TRBV30	NA	TGTGCCTGGAGTGGACGACAGCTGTGGGGGACTGAAGCTTTCTTT	CAWSGRQLWGTEAFF
NA	TRBJ2-1	TRBV7-2	NA	TGTGCCAGCAGCTGGGCAGACGATTACAATGAGCAGTTCTTC	CASSWADDYNEQFF
NA	TRBJ1-5	TRBV4-2	NA	TGTGCCAGCAGCCAAGGCTTGTCAGTCAGGGGCTACTATAGCAATCAGCCCCAGCATTTT	CASSQGLSVRGYYSNQPQHF
TRBD1	TRBJ1-1	TRBV7-2	NA	TGTGCCAGCAGCCCCTCGACAGGGCCCCTGAACACTGAAGCTTTCTTT	CASSPSTGPLNTEAFF
NA	TRBJ1-2	TRBV13	NA	TGTGCCAGCAGTACGGAGATTAACTATGGCTACACCTTC	CASSTEINYGYTF
TRBD1	TRBJ1-4	TRBV11-1	few	TGTGCCAGCAGCTTCGACAGGGGGTCTGGGGAAAAACTGTTTTTT	CASSFDRGSGEKLFF
NA	TRBJ1-2	TRBV7-8	NA	TGTGCCAGCAGCCCAACAGGATCTGGCTACACCTTC	CASSPTGSGYTF
TRBD1	TRBJ2-7	TRBV27	NA	TGTGCCAGCAGTCCCGGGACAGGGATCCCCTACGAGCAGTACTTC	CASSPGTGIPYEQYF
NA	TRBJ1-5	TRBV25-1	NA	TGTGCCAGCAGCACCCATGGAAATCAGCCCCAGCATTTT	CASSTHGNQPQHF
TRBD2	TRBJ2-7	TRBV27	NA	TGTGCCAGCAGTCCAAGGACCGGACTAGCGGGAGGTAGCGAGCAGTACTTC	CASSPRTGLAGGSEQYF
NA	TRBJ2-1	TRBV25-1	NA	TGTGCCAGCAGTCCGACAAACAATGAGCAGTTCTTC	CASSPTNNEQFF
NA	TRBJ1-1	TRBV5-1	NA	TGCGCCAGCAGCTTCGAGCAGGCGGGGAGGGTTGCTGAAGCTTTCTTT	CASSFEQAGRVAEAFF